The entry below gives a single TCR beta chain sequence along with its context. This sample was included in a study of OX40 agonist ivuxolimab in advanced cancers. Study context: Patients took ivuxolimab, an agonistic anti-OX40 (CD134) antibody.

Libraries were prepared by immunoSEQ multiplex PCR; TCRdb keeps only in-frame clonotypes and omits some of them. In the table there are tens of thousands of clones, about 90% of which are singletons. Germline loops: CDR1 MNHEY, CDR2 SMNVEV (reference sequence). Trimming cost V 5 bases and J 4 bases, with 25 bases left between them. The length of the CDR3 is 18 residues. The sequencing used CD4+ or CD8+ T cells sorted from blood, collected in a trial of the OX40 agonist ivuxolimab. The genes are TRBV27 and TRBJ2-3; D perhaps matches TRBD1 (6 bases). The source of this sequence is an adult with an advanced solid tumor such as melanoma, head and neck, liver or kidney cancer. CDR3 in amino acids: CASSIPTHRDPGPDTQYF. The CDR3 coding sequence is TGTGCCAGCAGTATCCCAACACACAGGGATCCGGGCCCAGATACGCAGTATTTT.